Listed here is a single T cell receptor (beta chain). Its antigen remains undetermined. No base quality values were provided; no much bigger clone lies one nucleotide off. RNA was extracted with the RNeasy kit and roughly 0.45 to 1 ug was reverse transcribed using random hexamers. The immunoSEQ multiplex PCR assay, covering 54 Vbeta and 13 Jbeta segments, was used to amplify TCR beta CDR3 regions. PCR amplification bias was corrected by using a synthetic template baseline for primer optimization and computational correction. On the authors' methods: Reads were annotated to V, D and J genes according to IMGT and were analyzed with immunoSEQ Analyzer, with only productive sequences retained. Clonality was computed as one minus Shannon entropy normalized by log2 of the number of productive unique sequences. Public and private clones were assessed among the 100 most prevalent clones of each patient and control. Clones were defined as Susac-specific when absent from the healthy and MS cohorts, from roughly 1,000 published viral clones and from other ImmuneACCESS disease sequences. TCRdb applied fastp at Q25 and MiXCR to the public reads, then kept only in-frame beta chains. Identical CDR3 proteins give one entry, which carries the most common genes and DNA. The V and J calls were determined by TCRdb, not by the authors. Recorded for this sample are a few hundred thousand distinct CDR3 sequences; approximately 95% of them occurred a single time. Of the sample, 0.075% to 0.095% is held by the ten largest clones.

Peripheral blood CD8+ and CD4+ T cells from healthy donors, Susac syndrome patients and multiple sclerosis patients were profiled by high-throughput TCR beta sequencing. Treatment-naive patients with stable or active relapsing-remitting disease fulfilling revised McDonald criteria were used as multiple sclerosis controls. Bulk CD8+ and CD4+ T cells were purified magnetically by negative isolation, whereas CD8+ TEMRA cells were enriched by FACS. Blood was drawn into EDTA tubes, processed within 24 hours, and PBMCs were isolated by density gradient centrifugation. PBMCs intended for TCR sequencing were cryopreserved in liquid nitrogen and thawed later in a water bath at 37 degrees C. A purity of at least 90% was achieved for sorted or isolated CD4+, CD8+ and CD8+ TEMRA cells. This entry comes from a study of CD8 T cells in Susac syndrome (dated by TCRdb to the late 2010s). Broadly, across the study: Repertoire sequencing was used to test whether CD8+ T cell activation and differentiation in Susac syndrome was antigen driven. What the work shows at the level of the full study, not this receptor alone: The number of individuals in the TCR sequencing and HLA analysis was recognized as being relatively small.

The sequence was collected from a human donor with multiple sclerosis. Sequencing was performed on CD4+ T cells from PBMCs.

The CDR3 reads CASSLTPRRGETQYF. Read as DNA, the sequence is TGTGCCAGCAGTTTAACCCCGAGGAGGGGCGAAACCCAGTACTTC. The chain is encoded by TRBV27 joined to TRBJ2-5; the D gene is perhaps TRBD2, on 6 matching bases. The V and J ends are trimmed by 2 bases and 8 bases, leaving 18 bases between them. From a lookup of the germline V gene (reference sequence), CDR1 and CDR2 are MNHEY and SMNVEV. There are 15 amino acids in the CDR3, from cysteine to phenylalanine inclusive. CDR3 DNA only is kept here, 45 bases in frame from base 1.